Below are 32 T cell receptor beta chains sequenced from a single sample in a study of blood T cell repertoires in COVID-19 (TCRdb year 2020). Libraries were built with the immunoSEQ multiplex PCR assay. Drawn from immuneACCESS, this table holds only the in-frame rearrangements with V and J called that TCRdb kept. Clones are partly lost; checked studies trace under half to an unresolved V gene and leave the rest unexplained. The sample yields more than 6,500 clones; about 85% were counted once. The ten top clones hold about a sixth of the sample. The sequenced sample consisted of peripheral blood. These receptors originate from a human donor in a cohort sampled during active COVID-19.

This clone has just one count. This chain joins TRBV5-1 and TRBJ2-3, with D hard to call. The CDR3 contains 15 residues. Germline-derived CDR1 and CDR2 are SGHRS and YFSETQ. The V gene lost 3 bases and the J gene lost 0 bases, with 11 bases spanning the gap. CDR3 nucleotide sequence: TGCGCCAGCAGCTCCGCGCCACCTAGCACAGATACGCAGTATTTT. Protein product: CASSSAPPSTDTQYF.

The chain recombines TRBV2 with TRBJ2-5; 8 positions agree with TRBD1. This CDR3 comprises 15 residues. Germline assignment: CDR1 SNHLY and CDR2 FYNNEI. With 2 bases clipped from V and 2 bases from J, the junction kept 4 bases outside the gene matches. CDR3 sequence reads: CASSETRDRQETQYF. CDR3 nucleotides: TGTGCCAGCAGTGAAACCCGGGACAGGCAAGAGACCCAGTACTTC.

V usage is TRBV4-1 and J usage is TRBJ1-5, with D perhaps matching TRBD1 (6 bases). V was clipped by 0 bases and J by 2 bases, with 11 bases between them. Germline V CDR1 and CDR2: MGHRA, YSYEKL. The CDR3 consists of 16 residues. CDR3: CASSQDAGDGNQPQHF. CDR3 nucleotide sequence: TGCGCCAGCAGCCAAGATGCAGGGGACGGCAATCAGCCCCAGCATTTT.

The chain combines TRBV5-1 with TRBJ2-7; 10 bases agree with TRBD1. This CDR3 has 14 amino acids. The junction had 7 bases not matched to a gene; V was cut back by 4 bases and J by 6 bases. Germline lookup yields CDR1 SGHRS and CDR2 YFSETQ. CDR3: CASSKGTGEGEQYF. The DNA for the CDR3 is TGCGCCAGCAGCAAAGGGACAGGGGAGGGCGAGCAGTACTTC.

The chain uses TRBV9 and TRBJ2-7; D is possibly TRBD2 (5 bases). The CDR3 is 13 residues long. CDR1 is SGDLS and CDR2 is YYNGEE in the germline V gene. Trimming shortened V by 0 bases and J by 6 bases, and 10 bases separated the two germline ends. In nucleotides, the CDR3 is TGTGCCAGCAGCGTAGAGTTGGGGAGCGAGCAGTACTTC. This gives the protein CASSVELGSEQYF.

This clone was detected only a few times. The chain recombines TRBV6-5 with TRBJ1-1; tentative D call: TRBD1 (6 bases). The V end was cut by 7 bases, the J end by 0 bases, with 12 bases between. Germline assignment: CDR1 MNHEY and CDR2 SVGAGI. This CDR3 is built from 14 residues. CDR3 bases: TGTGCCAGCAACCTACAGGGTGTGAACACTGAAGCTTTCTTT. Protein product: CASNLQGVNTEAFF.

The chain is built from TRBV11-1 and TRBJ1-2; D possibly corresponds to TRBD1 (6 bases). The V gene lost 5 bases and the J gene lost 4 bases, with 11 bases spanning the gap. This CDR3 region has 13 residues. CDR1 is SGHAT, CDR2 FQDESV, per germline (reference sequence). The CDR3 loop reads CASSDGGAYGYTF. In DNA form, the CDR3 reads TGTGCCAGCAGCGACGGGGGGGCCTATGGCTACACCTTC.

This chain links TRBV7-9 with TRBJ1-1; no clear D gene. Germline loops: CDR1 SEHNR, CDR2 FQNEAQ (reference sequence). The CDR3 covers 14 residues. V lost 6 bases to trimming and J lost 1 base, with 12 bases between them. The CDR3 coding sequence is TGTGCCAGCAGTCACGCCGCCAGGAACACTGAAGCTTTCTTT. It codes for CASSHAARNTEAFF.

DNA for the CDR3: TGTGCCACTAGAAAGACGTCCCAAGAGACCCAGTACTTC. This codes for CATRKTSQETQYF. The chain uses TRBV2 and TRBJ2-5; D ambiguous. The CDR3 consists of 13 residues. V was clipped by 10 bases and J by 1 base, with 13 bases between them. CDR1 SNHLY and CDR2 FYNNEI come from the germline V gene.

The chain employs TRBV18 and TRBJ2-7, with D uncertain. The CDR3 is 14 amino acids. Trimming pared 1 base from V and 5 bases from J, leaving 12 bases between. Germline CDR1 is KGHSH and CDR2 is LQKENI. CDR3 DNA sequence: TGTGCCAGCTCACCACGGCAGTTTATGGACGAGCAGTACTTC. As protein: CASSPRQFMDEQYF.

This sequence joins TRBV19 and TRBJ2-3, with 7 bases lining up with TRBD2. The germline CDR1 and CDR2 sequences are LNHDA and SQIVND (reference sequence). V lost 5 bases and J lost 2; bases outside the gene matches: 4. The CDR3 length is 14 residues. CDR3 sequence reads: CASSGAGHTDTQYF. The DNA of the CDR3 is TGTGCCAGTAGTGGAGCGGGGCACACAGATACGCAGTATTTT.

J is TRBJ1-2 and V is TRBV2; TRBD1 agrees at 8 bases. This CDR3 region has 14 residues. The germline CDR1 and CDR2 sequences are SNHLY and FYNNEI. Losses at the gene ends were 5 bases for V and 3 bases for J; bases not matched to a gene: 5. CDR3 sequence: CASSLDREDYGYTF. In nucleotides, the CDR3 is TGTGCCAGCAGTTTGGACAGGGAAGACTATGGCTACACCTTC.

The chain employs TRBV5-1 and TRBJ1-2, with D uncertain. From germline, CDR1 is SGHRS and CDR2 YFSETQ. V shed 0 bases and J shed 4 bases, with 10 bases lying between them. CDR3 size: 14 residues. The chain's CDR3 is CASSLESGGYGYTF. The CDR3 DNA follows: TGCGCCAGCAGCTTGGAGTCGGGAGGCTATGGCTACACCTTC. The whole variable domain, remainder taken from reference TRBV5-1 and TRBJ1-2, is KAGVTQTPRYLIKTRGQQVTLSCSPISGHRSVSWYQQTPGQGLQFLFEYFSETQRNKGNFPGRFSGRQFSNSRSEMNVSTLELGDSALYLCASSLESGGYGYTFGSGTRLTVV.

V usage is TRBV19 and J usage is TRBJ2-1; a possible D gene is TRBD2 (7 bases). The V end lost 11 bases, the J end lost 5 bases, and 16 bases lay between the germline ends. Per germline, CDR1 LNHDA and CDR2 SQIVND (reference sequence). This CDR3 contains 13 residues. This CDR3 reads CASARGGNNEQFF. The DNA for the CDR3 is TGTGCCTCCGCTAGGGGGGGGAACAATGAGCAGTTCTTC.

This sequence joins TRBV9 and TRBJ2-2, with a tentative D call TRBD2 (5 bases). The CDR3 has 16 amino acids. Germline-derived CDR1 and CDR2 are SGDLS and YYNGEE. The V end lost 6 bases, the J end lost 0 bases, and 15 bases lay between the germline ends. CDR3 DNA sequence: TGTGCCAGCACCCTAGTGGGAGCCCCGAACACCGGGGAGCTGTTTTTT. Residues: CASTLVGAPNTGELFF.

The rearrangement joins TRBV2 to TRBJ1-3; D is perhaps TRBD1 (5 bases). Trimming removed 1 base from V and 3 bases from J, with 13 bases in between. CDR3 length equals 16 residues. CDR1 and CDR2 from the germline V gene are SNHLY and FYNNEI. The CDR3 DNA reads TGTGCCAGCAGTGAAGAACGGGGGTTTATTGGAAACACCATATATTTT. It yields the protein CASSEERGFIGNTIYF.

Regarding this clone: This CDR3 is also generated by other DNA sequences in the sample. The chain has TRBV7-9 and TRBJ1-1; 8 bases line up with TRBD1. CDR1 and CDR2 from the germline V gene are SEHNR and FQNEAQ (reference sequence). V lost 6 bases to trimming and J lost 0 bases; unmatched junction nucleotides: 9. CDR3 length: 16 amino acids. CDR3 protein: CASSPQGAAMNTEAFF. The CDR3 DNA is TGTGCCAGCAGTCCCCAGGGGGCGGCTATGAACACTGAAGCTTTCTTT. The variable domain in full, completed from reference TRBV7-9 and TRBJ1-1, reads DTGVSQNPRHKITKRGQNVTFRCDPISEHNRLYWYRQTLGQGPEFLTYFQNEAQLEKSRLLSDRFSAERPKGSFSTLEIQRTEQGDSAMYLCASSPQGAAMNTEAFFGQGTRLTVV.

This clone was seen more than once but under ten times. The chain is built from TRBV6-5 and TRBJ1-2, with 8 bases aligning to TRBD1. The CDR3 contains 12 residues. Germline V gives CDR1 MNHEY, CDR2 SVGAGI. The trim removed 9 bases at V and 7 bases at J, leaving 7 bases unmatched. The CDR3 nucleotides are TGTGCCAGTACGACAGGGGATGGTGGCTACACCTTC. Its protein is CASTTGDGGYTF.

The chain has TRBV5-5 and TRBJ2-2; 10 bases match TRBD1. Germline V CDR1 and CDR2: SGHKS, YYEKEE (reference sequence). The CDR3 runs 16 residues. V was clipped by 5 bases and J by 4 bases; unmatched bases: 8. The CDR3 DNA reads as TGTGCCAGCAGATGGCGACAGGGGGCGGGCACCGGGGAGCTGTTTTTT. Protein product: CASRWRQGAGTGELFF.

The chain links TRBV27 to TRBJ1-1; D not certain. The ends were cut back, 1 base at V and 1 base at J, with 10 bases in the middle. The CDR3 extends over 15 amino acids. Germline values: CDR1 MNHEY, CDR2 SMNVEV (reference sequence). The CDR3 loop is CASSLFGGRNTEAFF. CDR3 bases: TGTGCCAGCAGTTTATTCGGAGGGCGGAACACTGAAGCTTTCTTT.

Written as DNA, the CDR3 is TGTGCCAGCAGCCAAGTTTCGGGGGGACCTGAAGCTTTCTTT. It codes for CASSQVSGGPEAFF. The chain uses TRBV3-1 (or the pseudogene TRBV3-2) and TRBJ1-1; perhaps TRBD1 as D (5 bases). This CDR3 contains 14 residues. V gave up 1 base and J gave up 6 bases, with 12 bases separating them. CDR1 is LGHDT and CDR2 is YNNKEL in the germline V gene (reference sequence).

A few counts support this clone. In DNA form, the CDR3 reads TGTGCCAGCAGCCTTTGGGAAGGGGCTGGCTACACCTTC. It translates to CASSLWEGAGYTF. The chain is built from TRBV16 and TRBJ1-2; TRBD1 might be the D (5 bases). The germline V and J ends were trimmed by 4 bases and 7 bases, with 13 bases remaining between them. Germline CDR1 reads KGHSY; CDR2 reads FQNENV. The CDR3 has 13 residues.

The chain recombines TRBV5-5 with TRBJ2-7; D may be TRBD2 (7 bases). Germline assignment: CDR1 SGHKS and CDR2 YYEKEE (reference sequence). Trimming removed 0 bases at V and 4 bases at J, with 11 bases between. The CDR3 sequence is 14 residues long. Here the CDR3 reads CASSLAGGPYEQYF. The CDR3 DNA follows: TGTGCCAGCAGCTTGGCCGGGGGGCCGTACGAGCAGTACTTC.

The V and J genes are TRBV3-1 (or the pseudogene TRBV3-2) and TRBJ2-2, with D unclear. Germline V lookup: CDR1 LGHDT, CDR2 YNNKEL (reference sequence). The CDR3 runs to 13 residues. Between the trimmed V and J ends, which lost 2 bases and 5 bases, there was a span of 6 bases. The CDR3 DNA reads as TGTGCCAGCAGCCAATCCGGGACCGGGGAGCTGTTTTTT. Translation gives CASSQSGTGELFF.

This chain connects TRBV10-3 to TRBJ1-1; D unclear. Trimming removed 0 bases from V and 4 bases from J, with 6 bases in between. Germline V gene data show CDR1 as ENHRY and CDR2 as SYGVKD. The CDR3 contains 13 residues. This chain's CDR3 is CAISESRGTEAFF. The CDR3 coding sequence is TGTGCCATCAGTGAGTCTCGGGGCACTGAAGCTTTCTTT.

V and J are TRBV30 and TRBJ2-7; 11 bases are shared with TRBD2. The CDR3 contains 13 residues. V dropped 6 bases and J dropped 7; count of bases not matched to a gene: 8. Germline V gene lookup returns CDR1 GTSNPN and CDR2 SVGIG (reference sequence). The CDR3 DNA is TGTGCCTGCTTACTAGCGGGAGCGAGAGAGCAGTACTTC. Encoded protein: CACLLAGAREQYF.

This chain connects TRBV24-1 to TRBJ2-1, with a possible D match to TRBD2 (6 bases). The CDR3 length is 16 residues. CDR1 and CDR2 (germline): KGHDR, SFDVKD. The V end lost 4 bases, the J end lost 7 bases, and 19 bases lay between the germline ends. This chain's CDR3 is CATSDTARKGRNEQFF. The CDR3 DNA follows: TGTGCCACCAGTGACACCGCACGAAAGGGGAGGAATGAGCAGTTCTTC.

The rearrangement uses TRBV12-3 or TRBV12-4 and TRBJ1-3; D may be TRBD1 (5 bases). Trimming cost V 7 bases and J 1 base, with 8 bases left between them. The CDR3 runs to 13 residues. The chain's CDR3 is CASTQGSGNTIYF. The CDR3 coding sequence is TGTGCCAGCACCCAGGGATCTGGAAACACCATATATTTT.

The chain couples TRBV5-1 to TRBJ2-5; TRBD2 aligns across 14 bases. Trimming cost V 4 bases and J 5 bases; bases outside gene matches: 7. The CDR3 runs to 16 residues. Germline V CDR1 and CDR2: SGHRS, YFSETQ. The CDR3 DNA follows: TGCGCCAGCAGCATCAGGACTAGCGGGGGGATCGAGACCCAGTACTTC. Amino acid sequence: CASSIRTSGGIETQYF.

The V call is TRBV6-5, the J call TRBJ2-3; D gene unclear. The CDR3 runs 13 residues. CDR1 and CDR2 (germline): MNHEY, SVGAGI. With 6 bases removed from V and 8 bases from J, the gap between germline ends came to 15 bases. The CDR3 DNA sequence: TGTGCCAGCAGGCGTACAGCTTTGGGTACGCAGTATTTT. Protein sequence: CASRRTALGTQYF.

This chain joins TRBV6-6 and TRBJ2-7; 9 bases line up with TRBD1. This CDR3 is 14 amino acids long. Germline V lookup: CDR1 MNHNY, CDR2 SVGAGI (reference sequence). The V segment lost 6 bases and the J segment 4 bases; nucleotides outside the gene matches: 7. DNA for the CDR3: TGTGCCAGCAGGAGACAGGGGGACACTTACGAGCAGTACTTC. Translated: CASRRQGDTYEQYF.

In this sample, this clone turned up a few times. This chain links TRBV30 with TRBJ2-7; D gene unclear. The germline gives CDR1 GTSNPN, CDR2 SVGIG (reference sequence). V was trimmed by 2 bases and J by 11 bases, leaving 13 bases between them. The CDR3 contains 11 residues. The CDR3 nucleotides read TGTGCCTGGAGTCGGTACCCCAGGAAGTACTTC. This sequence encodes CAWSRYPRKYF.